This T cell receptor beta chain appears in the sequencing data of a study of blood T cell repertoires in COVID-19. Study-level background: Acute-phase and convalescent COVID-19 samples originated in the United States, Italy and Spain. From T cells, B-cell-depleted T cells, or PBMCs came the material, which was cDNA or gDNA.

Profiled with immunoSEQ multiplex PCR; TCRdb holds only in-frame clones, not every one. Here the sample spans about 260,000 clones, roughly 85% being singletons. Trimming removed 5 bases from V and 0 bases from J; junction bases left unmatched: 7. Germline loops: CDR1 SGHTA, CDR2 FQGNSA. The CDR3 runs 16 residues. The sequencing input was peripheral blood. The clonotype was recovered from a human donor in a cohort sampled during active COVID-19. The V call is TRBV7-2, the J call TRBJ2-3, with 8 bases aligning to TRBD2. The CDR3 bases are TGTGCCAGCAGCCTCCAAGCGGGAGCTAGCACAGATACGCAGTATTTT. This sequence encodes CASSLQAGASTDTQYF.